One and the same sample provided the 18 T cell receptor beta chains below, sequenced in a study of blood T cell repertoires in COVID-19. Libraries were prepared by immunoSEQ multiplex PCR; TCRdb keeps only in-frame clonotypes and omits some of them. The data hold approximately 100,000 clones, with roughly 92% observed a single time. The specimen was peripheral blood. The receptors stem from a man aged 45 to 65 with active COVID-19.

The J gene is TRBJ1-1, the V gene TRBV1. TRBV1 is labeled a pseudogene. The CDR3 is 12 amino acids. In DNA form, the CDR3 reads TGCACCAGCAGGAGAAAGAACACTGAAGCTTTCTTT. Translation gives CTSRRKNTEAFF.

This chain connects TRBV3-1 (or the pseudogene TRBV3-2) to TRBJ2-1; D possibly corresponds to TRBD2 (5 bases). The germline gives CDR1 LGHDT, CDR2 YNNKEL (reference sequence). Trimming took off 0 bases at V and 10 bases at J, with 13 bases between the two ends. The CDR3 has 14 residues. In DNA, the CDR3 is TGTGCCAGCAGCCAAGATAACGGGGTCCGAGAGCAGTTCTTC. Its translation: CASSQDNGVREQFF.

The chain is built from TRBV5-1 and TRBJ2-1; the match to TRBD2 covers 7 bases. Germline-derived CDR1 and CDR2 are SGHRS and YFSETQ. The trim removed 0 bases at V and 7 bases at J, leaving 4 bases unmatched. The CDR3 contains 14 residues. The CDR3 region has the DNA TGCGCCAGCAGCTTGGTGGGAGGGTTGAATGAGCAGTTCTTC. Encoded protein: CASSLVGGLNEQFF.

This sequence joins TRBV2 and TRBJ2-7, with TRBD1 matching 9 bases. This CDR3 region has 12 residues. The germline V gene encodes CDR1 SNHLY and CDR2 FYNNEI. After removal of 8 bases from V and 3 bases from J, the junction contained 2 bases not matched to a gene. The CDR3 bases are TGTGCCAGCGGGACAGGGATCTACGAGCAGTACTTC. Its protein is CASGTGIYEQYF.

V gene TRBV4-1 combines with J gene TRBJ2-1; the D gene is possibly TRBD1 (6 bases). This CDR3 is built from 16 residues. V shed 1 base and J shed 3 bases, with 13 bases lying between them. The germline CDR1 and CDR2 sequences are MGHRA and YSYEKL. The CDR3 spells CASSQATGLRYNEQFF. Written as DNA, the CDR3 is TGCGCCAGCAGCCAAGCTACAGGGCTTCGCTACAATGAGCAGTTCTTC.

The chain carries TRBV9 and TRBJ1-4; D is perhaps TRBD1 (5 bases). The CDR3 loop spans 14 amino acids. The germline CDR1 and CDR2 sequences are SGDLS and YYNGEE. The ends were cut back, 4 bases at V and 8 bases at J, with 15 bases in the middle. In DNA, the CDR3 is TGTGCCAGCAGCTCTTTAGGGGCAGAAGAAAAACTGTTTTTT. Protein: CASSSLGAEEKLFF.

This chain links TRBV7-9 with TRBJ1-1; TRBD1 agrees at 10 bases. Germline CDR1 SEHNR, CDR2 FQNEAQ (reference sequence). The V gene end was trimmed by 5 bases and the J gene end by 4 bases; junction bases not matched to a gene: 7. The CDR3 runs 15 residues. CDR3 amino acids: CASSKGRTGGTEAFF. The CDR3 bases are TGTGCCAGCAGCAAAGGTAGGACAGGGGGCACTGAAGCTTTCTTT.

V usage is TRBV3-1 (or the pseudogene TRBV3-2) and J usage is TRBJ2-7, with a tentative D call TRBD2 (5 bases). V gave up 4 bases and J gave up 6 bases, with 16 bases separating them. Germline CDR1 and CDR2: LGHDT and YNNKEL (reference sequence). The CDR3 is 14 amino acids. The CDR3: CASSPSGTTREQYF. CDR3 DNA sequence: TGTGCCAGCAGCCCCAGCGGAACCACACGCGAGCAGTACTTC.

The rearrangement uses TRBV5-1 and TRBJ1-1; TRBD1 matches 7 bases. This CDR3 is built from 16 residues. Trimming took 0 bases from V and 0 from J; bases not matched to a gene: 5. Germline V lookup: CDR1 SGHRS, CDR2 YFSETQ. CDR3 sequence: CASSLGTGVMNTEAFF. The DNA of the CDR3 is TGCGCCAGCAGCTTGGGGACAGGAGTCATGAACACTGAAGCTTTCTTT.

This chain joins TRBV5-5 and TRBJ2-3; TRBD2 matches at 8 bases. This CDR3 comprises 17 residues. The germline CDR1 and CDR2 sequences are SGHKS and YYEKEE (reference sequence). Trimming removed 1 base from V and 4 bases from J; junction bases left unmatched: 11. In DNA, the CDR3 is TGTGCCAGCAGCTTGTTACTGATGGCGGGAGGCGCAGATACGCAGTATTTT. Its translation: CASSLLLMAGGADTQYF.

The V call is TRBV6-6, the J call TRBJ1-2; the D gene is possibly TRBD1 (5 bases). The CDR3 extends over 12 amino acids. Trimming shortened V by 10 bases and J by 3 bases, and 12 bases separated the two germline ends. CDR1 is MNHNY and CDR2 is SVGAGI in the germline V gene (reference sequence). The CDR3 loop reads CATGRVDYGYTF. The CDR3 DNA follows: TGTGCCACAGGGAGGGTGGACTATGGCTACACCTTC.

This clone is a singleton in its sample. The gene calls are TRBV19 and TRBJ2-2; TRBD1 agrees at 8 bases. The germline CDR1 and CDR2 sequences are LNHDA and SQIVND (reference sequence). This CDR3 has 15 amino acids. V dropped 3 bases and J dropped 4; count of bases not matched to a gene: 4. The CDR3 region has the DNA TGTGCCAGTAGTATGGGGACAGGCCTCACCGGGGAGCTGTTTTTT. Its translation is CASSMGTGLTGELFF.

The chain recombines TRBV28 with TRBJ2-1; 8 bases are shared with TRBD1. Germline CDR1 MDHEN, CDR2 SYDVKM. Losses at the gene ends were 0 bases for V and 7 bases for J; bases not matched to a gene: 5. This CDR3 region has 15 residues. This CDR3 reads CASSLWTGARNEQFF. The CDR3 DNA reads as TGTGCCAGCAGTTTATGGACAGGGGCGCGGAATGAGCAGTTCTTC.

The gene calls are TRBV3-1 (or the pseudogene TRBV3-2) and TRBJ2-5; no reliable D call. Trimming removed 0 bases from V and 7 bases from J, with 9 bases in between. The CDR3 is made up of 13 amino acids. Germline lookup yields CDR1 LGHDT and CDR2 YNNKEL (reference sequence). CDR3 amino acids: CASSQETLVTQYF. In DNA form, the CDR3 reads TGTGCCAGCAGCCAAGAGACTCTGGTGACCCAGTACTTC.

In nucleotides, the CDR3 is TGCGCCAGCAGCTTGGCATCTAGCTATGGCTACACCTTC. It specifies CASSLASSYGYTF. The gene calls are TRBV5-1 and TRBJ1-2; D gene unclear. The CDR3 is 13 residues long. The germline V gene has CDR1 SGHRS and CDR2 YFSETQ. V lost 0 bases and J 4 bases, leaving 7 bases between the germline ends.

The count of this clone is one. The V gene is TRBV6-5, the J gene TRBJ1-5, with TRBD1 matching 8 bases. Germline V gene sequence: CDR1 MNHEY, CDR2 SVGAGI. The V and J ends lost 5 bases and 7 bases, in that order; junction bases with no gene match: 4. This CDR3 is built from 13 residues. This chain's CDR3 is CASSRHRGQPQHF. The CDR3 bases are TGTGCCAGCAGTCGTCACAGGGGGCAGCCCCAGCATTTT.

V usage is TRBV27 and J usage is TRBJ1-1; 10 bases are shared with TRBD1. Germline loops: CDR1 MNHEY, CDR2 SMNVEV (reference sequence). With 3 bases clipped from V and 5 bases from J, the junction kept 6 bases outside the gene matches. This CDR3 contains 15 residues. The CDR3 nucleotides are TGTGCCAGCAGTTTCCAAGACAGGGGGCGGACTGAAGCTTTCTTT. Amino acid sequence: CASSFQDRGRTEAFF.

The chain has TRBV7-2 and TRBJ2-3; 7 bases map to TRBD2. Germline V gives CDR1 SGHTA, CDR2 FQGNSA. The CDR3 length is 13 residues. Trimming cost V 5 bases and J 2 bases; bases outside gene matches: 1. The CDR3 DNA is TGTGCCAGCAGCCGGGACTACACAGATACGCAGTATTTT. This sequence encodes CASSRDYTDTQYF.